These T cell receptor beta chains were read from a single sample in a study of CD8 T cells in ankylosing spondylitis. TCRdb re-derived calls from the 5' RACE reads in MiXCR, one entry per CDR3 protein. There are about 240,000 distinct CDR3 sequences in the sample; 8% to 10% occur only once, and around 4.8% lies in the top ten. The source material was blood, either unsorted or a sorted T cell fraction (not recorded which). Every receptor here comes from a female donor with ankylosing spondylitis or in good health (not recorded which). Both conserved end residues are part of each CDR3. A D gene is named only where the DNA matches it firmly. Only some rows state a clone size, as once, few, many or a class for expanded clones.

v_gene	d_gene	abundance	j_gene	CDR3nt	CDR3aa
TRBV6-1	-	many	TRBJ2-1	TGTGCCAGCAGGGCCCATTCTAGGAGCTCCTACAATGAGCAGTTCTTC	CASRAHSRSSYNEQFF
TRBV6-5	-	many	TRBJ2-1	TGTGCCAGCAGTTACCTTTACGAGCAGTTCTTC	CASSYLYEQFF
TRBV7-9	-	few	TRBJ1-1	TGTGCCAGCAGCCAACCCCAGGGGATGAACACTGAAGCTTTCTTT	CASSQPQGMNTEAFF
TRBV6-2/TRBV6-3	-	few	TRBJ2-7	TGTGCCAGCAGGAGGCTGGAGGGGGGCTACGAGCAGTACTTC	CASRRLEGGYEQYF
TRBV20-1	TRBD1	many	TRBJ1-2	TGCAGTGCTGACAGGGGTGCTGGCTACACCTTC	CSADRGAGYTF
TRBV6-1	TRBD2	many	TRBJ2-1	TGTGCCAGCAGACCCCAACTAGCGGCCCGTCACAATGAGCAGTTCTTC	CASRPQLAARHNEQFF
TRBV7-9	-	-	TRBJ2-5	TGTGCCAGCAGCGCAAGTATGGGGGTTCGTGAGACCCAGTACTTC	CASSASMGVRETQYF
TRBV20-1	TRBD1	-	TRBJ1-4	TGCTGTGCTAGAGATCCCCGGGACAGGGGGAATGAAAAACTGTTTTTT	CCARDPRDRGNEKLFF
TRBV23-1	-	many	TRBJ2-7	TGCGCCAGCAGTCAATCGGTCGGGGAGCAGTACTTC	CASSQSVGEQYF
TRBV6-6	-	many	TRBJ1-4	TGTGCCAGCAGTTACCGACGGAATGAAAAACTGTTTTTT	CASSYRRNEKLFF
TRBV29-1	-	many	TRBJ2-1	TGCAGCGTTGGGGGAGGAAGACCAATAGGAGGCAATGAGCAGTTCTTC	CSVGGGRPIGGNEQFF
TRBV20-1	-	many	TRBJ2-5	TGCAGTGCTAGAGATGGCAGGCTAGGGACCCAGTACTTC	CSARDGRLGTQYF
TRBV15	-	many	TRBJ1-2	TGTGCCACCAACCAGGGAAGAGGAGGCTATGGCTACACCTTC	CATNQGRGGYGYTF